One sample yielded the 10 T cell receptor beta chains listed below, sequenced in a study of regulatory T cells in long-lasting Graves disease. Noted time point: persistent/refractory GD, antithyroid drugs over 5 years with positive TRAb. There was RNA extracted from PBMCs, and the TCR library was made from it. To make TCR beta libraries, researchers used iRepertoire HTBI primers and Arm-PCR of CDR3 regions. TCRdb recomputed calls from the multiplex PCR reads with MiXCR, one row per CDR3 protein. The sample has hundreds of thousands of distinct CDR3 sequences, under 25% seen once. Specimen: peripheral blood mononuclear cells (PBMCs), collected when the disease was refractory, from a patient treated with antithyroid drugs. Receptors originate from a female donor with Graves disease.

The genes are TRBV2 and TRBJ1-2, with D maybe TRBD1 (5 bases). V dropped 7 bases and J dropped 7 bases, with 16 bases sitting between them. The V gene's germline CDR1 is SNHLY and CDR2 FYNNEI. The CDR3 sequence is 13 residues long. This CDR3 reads CASTGGSYTGYTF. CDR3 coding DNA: TGTGCCAGCACGGGGGGATCTTATACTGGCTACACCTTC.

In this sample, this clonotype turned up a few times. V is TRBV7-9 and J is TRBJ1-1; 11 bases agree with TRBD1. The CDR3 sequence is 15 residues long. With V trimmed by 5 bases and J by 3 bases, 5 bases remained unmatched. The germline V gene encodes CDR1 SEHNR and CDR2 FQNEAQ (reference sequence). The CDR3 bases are TGTGCCAGCAGCAGGGGACAGGGGGACCACACTGAAGCTTTCTTT. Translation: CASSRGQGDHTEAFF.

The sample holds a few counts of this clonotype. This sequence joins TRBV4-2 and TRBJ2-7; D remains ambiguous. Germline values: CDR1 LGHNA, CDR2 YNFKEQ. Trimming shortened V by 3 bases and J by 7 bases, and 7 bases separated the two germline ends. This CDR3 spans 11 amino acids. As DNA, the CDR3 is TGTGCCAGCAGCCACGACTCTGAGCAGTACTTC. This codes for CASSHDSEQYF.

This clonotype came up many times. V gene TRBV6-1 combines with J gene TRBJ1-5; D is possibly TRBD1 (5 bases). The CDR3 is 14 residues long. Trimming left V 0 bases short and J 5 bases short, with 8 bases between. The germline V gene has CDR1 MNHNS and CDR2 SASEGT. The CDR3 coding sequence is TGTGCCAGCAGTGAAGCCGGGGGAGATCAGCCCCAGCATTTT. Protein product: CASSEAGGDQPQHF.

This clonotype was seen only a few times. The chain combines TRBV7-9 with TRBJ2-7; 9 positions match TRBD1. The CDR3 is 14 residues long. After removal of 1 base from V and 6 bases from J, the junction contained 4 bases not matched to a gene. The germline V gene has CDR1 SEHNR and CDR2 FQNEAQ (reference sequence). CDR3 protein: CASSLGDRAREQYF. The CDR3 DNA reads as TGTGCCAGCAGCTTAGGGGACAGGGCCCGCGAGCAGTACTTC.

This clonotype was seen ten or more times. The CDR3 here is CASLQGEETQYF. As DNA, the CDR3 is TGTGCCAGTCTTCAGGGGGAAGAGACCCAGTACTTC. V and J are TRBV28 and TRBJ2-5, with 7 bases that match TRBD1. V trimming: 9 bases; J trimming: 3 bases; junction bases outside the gene matches: 4. The CDR3 covers 12 residues. Germline V lookup: CDR1 MDHEN, CDR2 SYDVKM.

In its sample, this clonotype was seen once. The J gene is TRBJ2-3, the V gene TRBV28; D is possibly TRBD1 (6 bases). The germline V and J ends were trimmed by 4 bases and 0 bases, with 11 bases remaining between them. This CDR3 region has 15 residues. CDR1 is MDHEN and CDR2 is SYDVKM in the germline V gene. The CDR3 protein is CASSSGTLSTDTQYF. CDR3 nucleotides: TGTGCCAGCAGTTCAGGGACACTCAGCACAGATACGCAGTATTTT.

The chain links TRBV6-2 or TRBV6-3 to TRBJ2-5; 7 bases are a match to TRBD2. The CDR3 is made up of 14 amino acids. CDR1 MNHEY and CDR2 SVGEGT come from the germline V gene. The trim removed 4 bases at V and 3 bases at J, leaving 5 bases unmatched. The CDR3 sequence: CASSFLRGEETQYF. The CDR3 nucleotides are TGTGCCAGCAGTTTCCTCCGGGGGGAAGAGACCCAGTACTTC.

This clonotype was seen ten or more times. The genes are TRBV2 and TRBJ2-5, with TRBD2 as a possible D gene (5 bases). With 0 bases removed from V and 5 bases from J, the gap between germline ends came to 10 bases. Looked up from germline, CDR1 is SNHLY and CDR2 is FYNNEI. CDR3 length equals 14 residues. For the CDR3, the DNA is TGTGCCAGCAGTGAAGCGGGAGAGAGGGAGACCCAGTACTTC. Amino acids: CASSEAGERETQYF.

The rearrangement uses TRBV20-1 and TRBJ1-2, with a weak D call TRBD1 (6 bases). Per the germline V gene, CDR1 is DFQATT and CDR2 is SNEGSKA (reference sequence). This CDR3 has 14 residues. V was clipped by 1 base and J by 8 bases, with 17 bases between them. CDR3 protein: CSARAPSQGGGYTF. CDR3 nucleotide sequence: TGCAGTGCTAGAGCCCCGTCACAGGGAGGCGGCTACACCTTC.